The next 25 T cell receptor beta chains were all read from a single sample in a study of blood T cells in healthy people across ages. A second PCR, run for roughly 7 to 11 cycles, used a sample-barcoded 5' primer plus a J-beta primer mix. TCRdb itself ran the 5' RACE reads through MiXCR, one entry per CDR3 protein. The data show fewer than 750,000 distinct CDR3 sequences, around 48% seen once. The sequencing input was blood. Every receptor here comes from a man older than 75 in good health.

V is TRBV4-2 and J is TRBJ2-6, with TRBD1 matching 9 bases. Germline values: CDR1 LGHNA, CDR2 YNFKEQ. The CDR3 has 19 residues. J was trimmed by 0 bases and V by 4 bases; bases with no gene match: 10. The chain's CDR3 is CASSPNAGTGNSGANVLTF. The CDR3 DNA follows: TGTGCCAGCAGCCCGAACGCCGGGACAGGGAACTCTGGGGCCAACGTCCTGACTTTC.

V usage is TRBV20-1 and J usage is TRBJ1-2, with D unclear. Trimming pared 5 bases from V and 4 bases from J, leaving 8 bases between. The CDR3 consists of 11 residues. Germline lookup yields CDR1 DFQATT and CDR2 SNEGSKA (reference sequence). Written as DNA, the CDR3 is TGCAGTGCTTTGTGGGGCTATGGCTACACCTTC. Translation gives CSALWGYGYTF.

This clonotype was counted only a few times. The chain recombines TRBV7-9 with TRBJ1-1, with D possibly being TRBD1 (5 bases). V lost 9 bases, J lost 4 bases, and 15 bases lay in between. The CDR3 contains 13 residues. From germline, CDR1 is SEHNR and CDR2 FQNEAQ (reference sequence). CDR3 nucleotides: TGTGCCAGTAGCCTCCTCGGGGGCACTGAAGCTTTCTTT. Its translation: CASSLLGGTEAFF.

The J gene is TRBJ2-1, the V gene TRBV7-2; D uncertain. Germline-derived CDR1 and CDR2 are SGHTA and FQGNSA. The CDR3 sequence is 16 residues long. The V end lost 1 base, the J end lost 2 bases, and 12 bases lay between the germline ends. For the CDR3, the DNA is TGTGCCAGCAGCTTAGGATGGTCAGGTACCTACAATGAGCAGTTCTTC. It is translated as CASSLGWSGTYNEQFF.

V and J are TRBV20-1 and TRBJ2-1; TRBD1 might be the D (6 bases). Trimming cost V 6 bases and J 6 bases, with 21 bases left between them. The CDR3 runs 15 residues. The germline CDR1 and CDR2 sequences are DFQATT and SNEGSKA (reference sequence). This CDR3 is CSAARPLGRGNEQFF. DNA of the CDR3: TGCAGTGCCGCGCGACCGTTGGGCAGGGGCAATGAGCAGTTCTTC.

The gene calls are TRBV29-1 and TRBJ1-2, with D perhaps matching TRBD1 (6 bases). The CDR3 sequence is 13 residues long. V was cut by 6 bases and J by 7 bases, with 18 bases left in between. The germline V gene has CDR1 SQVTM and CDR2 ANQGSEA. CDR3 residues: CSVATTGKSGYTF. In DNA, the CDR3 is TGCAGCGTGGCGACGACAGGTAAAAGTGGCTACACCTTC.

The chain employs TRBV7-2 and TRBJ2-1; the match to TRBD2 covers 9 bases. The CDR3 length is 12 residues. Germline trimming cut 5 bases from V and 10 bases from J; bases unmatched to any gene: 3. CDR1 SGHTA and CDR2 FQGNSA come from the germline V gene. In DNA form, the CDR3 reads TGTGCCAGCAGCAGCGGGGGGCCGGAGCAGTTCTTC. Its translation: CASSSGGPEQFF.

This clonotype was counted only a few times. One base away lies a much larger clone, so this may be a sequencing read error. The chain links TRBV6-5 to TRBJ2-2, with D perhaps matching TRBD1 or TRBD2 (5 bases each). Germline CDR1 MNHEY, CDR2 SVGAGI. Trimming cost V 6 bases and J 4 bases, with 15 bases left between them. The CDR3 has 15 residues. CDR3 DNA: TGTGCCAGCAGGCCGGGACGAGTTTTCACCGGGGAGCTGTTTTTT. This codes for CASRPGRVFTGELFF.

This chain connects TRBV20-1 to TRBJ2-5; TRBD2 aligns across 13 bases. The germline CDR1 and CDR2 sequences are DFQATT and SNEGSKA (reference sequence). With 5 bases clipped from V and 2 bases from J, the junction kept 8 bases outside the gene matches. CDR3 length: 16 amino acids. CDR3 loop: CSAGKPGLAGQETQYF. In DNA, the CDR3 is TGCAGTGCTGGTAAACCGGGACTAGCGGGACAAGAGACCCAGTACTTC.

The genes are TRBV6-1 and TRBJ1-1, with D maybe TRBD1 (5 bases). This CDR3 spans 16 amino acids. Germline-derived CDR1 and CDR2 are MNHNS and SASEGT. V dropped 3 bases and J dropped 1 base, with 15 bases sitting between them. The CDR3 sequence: CASSDPGVTSNTEAFF. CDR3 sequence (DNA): TGTGCCAGCAGTGACCCGGGGGTGACATCGAACACTGAAGCTTTCTTT.

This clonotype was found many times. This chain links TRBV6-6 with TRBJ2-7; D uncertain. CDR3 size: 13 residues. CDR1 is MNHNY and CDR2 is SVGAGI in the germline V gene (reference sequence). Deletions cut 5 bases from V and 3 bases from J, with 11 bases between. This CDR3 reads CASSAPFLYEQYF. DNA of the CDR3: TGTGCCAGCAGTGCGCCCTTCCTCTACGAGCAGTACTTC.

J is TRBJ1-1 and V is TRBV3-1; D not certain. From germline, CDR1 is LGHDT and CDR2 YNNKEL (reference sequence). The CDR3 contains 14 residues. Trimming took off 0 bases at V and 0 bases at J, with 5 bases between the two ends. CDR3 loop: CASSQEVVNTEAFF. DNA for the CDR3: TGTGCCAGCAGCCAAGAAGTAGTGAACACTGAAGCTTTCTTT.

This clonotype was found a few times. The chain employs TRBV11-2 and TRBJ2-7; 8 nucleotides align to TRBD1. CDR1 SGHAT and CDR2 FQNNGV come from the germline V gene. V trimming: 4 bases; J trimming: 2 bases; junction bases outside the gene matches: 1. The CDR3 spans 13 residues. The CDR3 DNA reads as TGTGCCAGCAGCTGGACAGGGACCTACGAGCAGTACTTC. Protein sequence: CASSWTGTYEQYF.

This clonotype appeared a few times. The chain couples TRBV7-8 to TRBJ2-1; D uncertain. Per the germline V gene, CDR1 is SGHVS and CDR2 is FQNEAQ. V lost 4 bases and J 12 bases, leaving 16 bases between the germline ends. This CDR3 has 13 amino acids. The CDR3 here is CASSSASMTGQFF. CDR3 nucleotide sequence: TGTGCCAGCAGCTCAGCCTCGATGACGGGGCAGTTCTTC.

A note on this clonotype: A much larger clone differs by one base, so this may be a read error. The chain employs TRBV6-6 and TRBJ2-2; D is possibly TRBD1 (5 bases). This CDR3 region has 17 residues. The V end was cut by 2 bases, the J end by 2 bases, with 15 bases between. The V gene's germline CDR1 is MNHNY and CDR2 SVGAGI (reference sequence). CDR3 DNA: TGTGCCAGCAGTTACCTGGGGCCTTTGGGAAACACCGGGGAGCTGTTTTTT. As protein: CASSYLGPLGNTGELFF.

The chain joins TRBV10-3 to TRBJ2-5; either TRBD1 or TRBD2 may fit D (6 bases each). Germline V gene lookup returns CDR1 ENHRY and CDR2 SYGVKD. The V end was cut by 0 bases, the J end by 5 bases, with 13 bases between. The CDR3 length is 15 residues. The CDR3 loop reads CAISESTGARETQYF. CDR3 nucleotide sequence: TGTGCCATCAGTGAGTCGACGGGGGCCCGGGAGACCCAGTACTTC.

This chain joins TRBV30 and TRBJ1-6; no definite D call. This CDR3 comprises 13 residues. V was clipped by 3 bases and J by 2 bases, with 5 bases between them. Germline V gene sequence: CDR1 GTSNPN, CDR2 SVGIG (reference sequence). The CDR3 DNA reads TGTGCCTGGAGAAGCCCCTATAATTCACCCCTCCACTTT. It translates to CAWRSPYNSPLHF. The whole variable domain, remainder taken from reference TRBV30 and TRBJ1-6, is SQTIHQWPATLVQPVGSPLSLECTVEGTSNPNLYWYRQAAGRGLQLLFYSVGIGQISSEVPQNLSASRPQDRQFILSSKKLLLSDSGFYLCAWRSPYNSPLHFGNGTRLTVT.

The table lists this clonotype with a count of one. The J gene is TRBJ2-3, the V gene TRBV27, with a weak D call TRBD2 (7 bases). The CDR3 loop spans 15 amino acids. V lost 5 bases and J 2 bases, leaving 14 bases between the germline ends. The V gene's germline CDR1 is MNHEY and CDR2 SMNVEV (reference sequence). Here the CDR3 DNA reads TGTGCCAGCAGTCCCGGGGCGGGGGCCACAGATACGCAGTATTTT. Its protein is CASSPGAGATDTQYF.

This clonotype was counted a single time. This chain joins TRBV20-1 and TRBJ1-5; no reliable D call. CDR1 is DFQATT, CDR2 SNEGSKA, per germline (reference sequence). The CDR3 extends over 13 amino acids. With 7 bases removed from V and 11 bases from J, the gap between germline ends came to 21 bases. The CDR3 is CSVREVENWAQHF. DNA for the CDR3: TGCAGTGTCAGAGAGGTCGAAAATTGGGCCCAGCATTTT.

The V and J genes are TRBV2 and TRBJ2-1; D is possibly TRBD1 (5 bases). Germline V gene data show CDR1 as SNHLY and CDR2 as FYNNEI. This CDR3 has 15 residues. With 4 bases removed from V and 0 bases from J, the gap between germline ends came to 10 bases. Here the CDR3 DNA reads TGTGCCAGCAGTGTCGAGCAGGGCTCCTACAATGAGCAGTTCTTC. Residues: CASSVEQGSYNEQFF.

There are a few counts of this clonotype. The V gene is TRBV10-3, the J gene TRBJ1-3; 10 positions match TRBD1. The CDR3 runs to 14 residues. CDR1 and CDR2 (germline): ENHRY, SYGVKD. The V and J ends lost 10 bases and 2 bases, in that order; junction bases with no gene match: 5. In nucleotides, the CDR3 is TGTGCCACCGGACAGGGGGGAACTGGAAACACCATATATTTT. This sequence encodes CATGQGGTGNTIYF.

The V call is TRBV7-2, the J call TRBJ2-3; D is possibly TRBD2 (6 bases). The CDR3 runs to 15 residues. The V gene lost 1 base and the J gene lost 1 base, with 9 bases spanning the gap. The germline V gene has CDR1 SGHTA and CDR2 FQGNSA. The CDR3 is CASSLEGTGTDTQYF. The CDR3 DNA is TGTGCCAGCAGCTTAGAAGGGACTGGCACAGATACGCAGTATTTT.

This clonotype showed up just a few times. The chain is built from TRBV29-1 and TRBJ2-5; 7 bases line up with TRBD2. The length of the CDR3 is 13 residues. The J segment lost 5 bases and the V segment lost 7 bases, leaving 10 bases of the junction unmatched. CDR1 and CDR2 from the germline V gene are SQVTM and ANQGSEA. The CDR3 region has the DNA TGCAGCGGGCAGACTAGCACCGGGGAGACCCAGTACTTC. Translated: CSGQTSTGETQYF. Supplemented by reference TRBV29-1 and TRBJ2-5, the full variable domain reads SAVISQKPSRDICQRGTSLTIQCQVDSQVTMMFWYRQQPGQSLTLIATANQGSEATYESGFVIDKFPISRPNLTFSTLTVSNMSPEDSSIYLCSGQTSTGETQYFGPGTRLLVL.

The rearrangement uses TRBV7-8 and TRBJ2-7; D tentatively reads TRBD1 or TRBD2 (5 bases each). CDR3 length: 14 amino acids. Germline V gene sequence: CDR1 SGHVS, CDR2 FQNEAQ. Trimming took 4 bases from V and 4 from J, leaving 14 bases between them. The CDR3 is CASSSQHGGYEQYF. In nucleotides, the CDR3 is TGTGCCAGCAGCTCACAACATGGGGGTTACGAGCAGTACTTC.

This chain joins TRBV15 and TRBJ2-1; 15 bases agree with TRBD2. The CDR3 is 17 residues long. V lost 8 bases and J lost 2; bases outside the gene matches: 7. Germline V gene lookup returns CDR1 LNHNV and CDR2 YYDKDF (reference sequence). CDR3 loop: CATSGLAGGPAYNEQFF. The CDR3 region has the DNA TGTGCCACCTCCGGACTAGCGGGAGGGCCGGCCTACAATGAGCAGTTCTTC.